These 8 T cell receptor beta chains originate from one sample sequenced in a study of blood T cell repertoires in COVID-19 (TCRdb year 2020). Library generation was performed with the immunoSEQ multiplex PCR assay. TCRdb carries this immuneACCESS record with in-frame sequences only. Its versions omit some clonotypes, under half of them owing to an unresolved V gene in the studies checked, with the rest unexplained. The table for this sample lists about 89,000 clones; 60% to 80% of them were counted only once. Around an eighth of the sample is taken by the ten largest. Input material: peripheral blood. Receptors originate from a woman older than 75 with acute or convalescent COVID-19.

This clone occurred once. The chain joins TRBV5-5 to TRBJ1-2; 9 bases agree with TRBD1. J was trimmed by 5 bases and V by 4 bases; bases with no gene match: 6. Germline-derived CDR1 and CDR2 are SGHKS and YYEKEE (reference sequence). This CDR3 has 14 amino acids. CDR3 in amino acids: CASSVGQGPYGYTF. DNA of the CDR3: TGTGCCAGCAGCGTAGGACAGGGGCCTTATGGCTACACCTTC.

V and J are TRBV11-2 and TRBJ1-1; D perhaps matches TRBD1 (5 bases). The CDR3 loop spans 11 amino acids. The V end lost 3 bases, the J end lost 12 bases, and 11 bases lay between the germline ends. Germline V gene data show CDR1 as SGHAT and CDR2 as FQNNGV. The CDR3 here is CASSLGGGSFF. For the CDR3, the DNA is TGTGCCAGCAGCTTGGGGGGAGGGTCTTTCTTT.

This sequence joins TRBV30 and TRBJ1-3; no clear D. Germline V gives CDR1 GTSNPN, CDR2 SVGIG (reference sequence). This CDR3 comprises 14 residues. Trimming took 3 bases from V and 0 from J, leaving 9 bases between them. CDR3 sequence (DNA): TGTGCCTGGAGCCAGGATTTCTCTGGAAACACCATATATTTT. Translated, it gives CAWSQDFSGNTIYF.

The chain combines TRBV4-1 with TRBJ2-3; 10 bases agree with TRBD2. The V and J ends lost 3 bases and 4 bases, in that order; junction bases with no gene match: 4. Germline V lookup: CDR1 MGHRA, CDR2 YSYEKL. This CDR3 has 15 residues. The CDR3 is CASSQDGLAADTQYF. The DNA of the CDR3 is TGCGCCAGCAGCCAGGACGGACTAGCGGCAGATACGCAGTATTTT.

The chain couples TRBV5-8 to TRBJ1-2, with 10 bases identical to TRBD1. Germline lookup yields CDR1 SGHTS and CDR2 YDEGEE. This CDR3 region has 15 residues. The J segment lost 6 bases and the V segment lost 1 base, leaving 6 bases of the junction unmatched. The CDR3 coding sequence is TGTGCCAGCAGCTTGTACCCGGGACAGGGGAATGGCTACACCTTC. Its translation is CASSLYPGQGNGYTF.

This chain links TRBV27 with TRBJ1-6; 7 nucleotides align to TRBD1. The CDR3 runs 17 residues. Germline V lookup: CDR1 MNHEY, CDR2 SMNVEV (reference sequence). J lost 0 bases, V lost 3 bases, and 5 bases had no gene match. The CDR3 loop reads CASSFSRGSSYNSPLHF. The CDR3 DNA follows: TGTGCCAGCAGTTTTTCCAGGGGGAGCTCCTATAATTCACCCCTCCACTTT.

The rearrangement links TRBV7-9 to TRBJ1-1, with D perhaps TRBD1 (6 bases). Trimming took 5 bases from V and 1 from J, leaving 8 bases between them. The CDR3 has 13 amino acids. The germline V gene has CDR1 SEHNR and CDR2 FQNEAQ (reference sequence). This chain's CDR3 is CASSIQGNTEAFF. The DNA for the CDR3 is TGTGCCAGCAGCATACAGGGGAACACTGAAGCTTTCTTT.

This clone was found many times. This sequence joins TRBV7-8 and TRBJ1-3; D possibly corresponds to TRBD1 (5 bases). In germline, CDR1 is SGHVS, CDR2 FQNEAQ. V was pared by 5 bases and J by 2 bases, with 10 bases between. The CDR3 is 14 residues long. CDR3 amino acids: CASSQDRTGNTIYF. The CDR3 DNA is TGTGCCAGCAGCCAAGACAGAACTGGAAACACCATATATTTT.